This T cell receptor beta chain originates from a study of CD8 T cell repertoires and HIV-1 epitope variants. The germline V gene has CDR1 GTSNPN and CDR2 SVGIG (reference sequence). V lost 2 bases and J lost 2, with 7 bases in between. This CDR3 is 13 amino acids long. Sequencing was performed with immunoSEQ multiplex PCR; in TCRdb, only in-frame clones are kept and a portion is missing. The sample shows over 90,000 clones, 74% of them seen only once. This TCR came from a male donor with HIV. The sample consisted of uncultured baseline CD8+ T cells from peripheral blood mononuclear cells (PBMCs). The chain has TRBV30 and TRBJ1-3, with unresolved D. CDR3 DNA sequence: TGTGCCTGGAGTAGGTCCCCTGGAAACACCATATATTTT. Protein sequence: CAWSRSPGNTIYF. The entire variable domain, with the rest obtained from reference TRBV30 and TRBJ1-3, is as follows: SQTIHQWPATLVQPVGSPLSLECTVEGTSNPNLYWYRQAAGRGLQLLFYSVGIGQISSEVPQNLSASRPQDRQFILSSKKLLLSDSGFYLCAWSRSPGNTIYFGEGSWLTVV.